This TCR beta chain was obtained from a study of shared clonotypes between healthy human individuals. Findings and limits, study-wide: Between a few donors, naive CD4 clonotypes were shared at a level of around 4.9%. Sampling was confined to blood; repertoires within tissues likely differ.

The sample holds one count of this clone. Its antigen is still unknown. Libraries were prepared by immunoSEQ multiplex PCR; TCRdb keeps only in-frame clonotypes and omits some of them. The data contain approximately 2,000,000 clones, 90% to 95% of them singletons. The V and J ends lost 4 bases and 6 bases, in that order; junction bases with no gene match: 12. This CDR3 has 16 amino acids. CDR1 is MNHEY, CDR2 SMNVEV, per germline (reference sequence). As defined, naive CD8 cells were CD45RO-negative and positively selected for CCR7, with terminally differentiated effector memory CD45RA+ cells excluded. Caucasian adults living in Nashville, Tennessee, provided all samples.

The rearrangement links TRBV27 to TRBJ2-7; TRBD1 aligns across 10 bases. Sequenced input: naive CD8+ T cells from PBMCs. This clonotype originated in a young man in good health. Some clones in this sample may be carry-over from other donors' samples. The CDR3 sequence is CASSSALGTGEVEQYF. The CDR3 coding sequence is TGTGCCAGCAGTTCTGCCCTCGGGACAGGGGAGGTCGAGCAGTACTTC.